This T cell receptor beta chain was sequenced in a study of patients with pleural tuberculosis. The CDR3 has 12 amino acids. The ends were cut back, 8 bases at V and 4 bases at J, with 9 bases in the middle. This clonotype was seen more than once but under ten times. TCRdb ran MiXCR on the reads and lists one entry per CDR3 protein. The top ten clones hold about 17% of a sample with tens of thousands of distinct CDR3 sequences, 7.3% of them seen once. The chain recombines TRBV12-3 or TRBV12-4 with TRBJ2-1; maybe TRBD1 (6 bases). This receptor was taken from a human donor with pleural tuberculosis. The CDR3 loop is CASGTKYNEQFF. The CDR3 DNA follows: TGTGCCAGCGGGACAAAGTACAATGAGCAGTTCTTC.